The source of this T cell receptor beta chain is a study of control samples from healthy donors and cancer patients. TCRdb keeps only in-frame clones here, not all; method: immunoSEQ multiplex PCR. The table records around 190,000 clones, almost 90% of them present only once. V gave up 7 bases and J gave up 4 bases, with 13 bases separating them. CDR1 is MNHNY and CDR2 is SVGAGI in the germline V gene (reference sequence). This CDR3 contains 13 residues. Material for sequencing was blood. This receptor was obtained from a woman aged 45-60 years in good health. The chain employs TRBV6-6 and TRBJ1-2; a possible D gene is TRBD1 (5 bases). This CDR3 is CASTSDSVYGYTF. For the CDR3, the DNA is TGTGCCAGCACCAGTGACAGCGTCTATGGCTACACCTTC.